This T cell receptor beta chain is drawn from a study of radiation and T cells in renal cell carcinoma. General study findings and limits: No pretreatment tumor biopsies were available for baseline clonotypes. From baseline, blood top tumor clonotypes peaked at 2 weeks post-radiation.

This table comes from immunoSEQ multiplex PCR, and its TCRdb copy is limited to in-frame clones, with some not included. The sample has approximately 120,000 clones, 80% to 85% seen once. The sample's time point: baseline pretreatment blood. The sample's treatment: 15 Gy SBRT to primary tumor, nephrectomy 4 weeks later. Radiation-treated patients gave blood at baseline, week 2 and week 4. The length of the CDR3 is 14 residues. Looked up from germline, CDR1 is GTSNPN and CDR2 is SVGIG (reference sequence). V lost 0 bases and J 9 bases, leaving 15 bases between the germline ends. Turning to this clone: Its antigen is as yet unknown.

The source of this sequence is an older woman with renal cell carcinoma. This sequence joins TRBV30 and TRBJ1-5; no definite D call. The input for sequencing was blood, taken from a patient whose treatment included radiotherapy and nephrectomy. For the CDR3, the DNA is TGTGCCTGGAGTGTAAGAGGATGGCGGGGGCCCCAGCATTTT. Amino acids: CAWSVRGWRGPQHF.